Below, 27 T cell receptor beta chains from the same sample are listed, as sequenced in a study of shared clonotypes between healthy human individuals. The data were produced by immunoSEQ multiplex PCR, yet TCRdb's version contains in-frame clones alone and is incomplete. The sample includes about 1 million clones, roughly 75% of them seen just once. Sequencing was carried out using memory CD4+ T cells sorted from blood. Described subset: CD45RA-negative fraction. The receptors originated from a man aged 18 to 29 in good health.

V gene TRBV28 combines with J gene TRBJ1-2; 8 bases are a match to TRBD1. Trimming took 6 bases from V and 4 from J; bases not matched to a gene: 13. This CDR3 comprises 16 residues. CDR1 and CDR2 from the germline V gene are MDHEN and SYDVKM. The CDR3 nucleotides read TGTGCCAGCAGCGGACCGGACAGGGCAGCGGCCTATGGCTACACCTTC. It is translated as CASSGPDRAAAYGYTF.

This chain links TRBV6-4 with TRBJ1-6; D remains unclear. Trimming cost V 3 bases and J 6 bases, with 12 bases left between them. The CDR3 totals 15 residues. Germline V gives CDR1 MRHNA, CDR2 SNTAGT. The chain's CDR3 is CASSESPGGNSPLHF. The CDR3, as DNA: TGTGCCAGCAGTGAATCGCCGGGAGGTAATTCACCCCTCCACTTT.

In the case of this clone: This CDR3 is also generated by other DNA sequences in the sample. This chain connects TRBV18 to TRBJ2-7; D call uncertain. Germline assignment: CDR1 KGHSH and CDR2 LQKENI. V was clipped by 0 bases and J by 0 bases, with 6 bases between them. The CDR3 runs 14 residues. CDR3 residues: CASSPPTPSYEQYF. The CDR3 DNA sequence: TGTGCCAGCTCACCACCGACACCCTCCTACGAGCAGTACTTC. The whole variable domain, remainder taken from reference TRBV18 and TRBJ2-7, is NAGVMQNPRHLVRRRGQEARLRCSPMKGHSHVYWYRQLPEEGLKFMVYLQKENIIDESGMPKERFSAEFPKEGPSILRIQQVVRGDSAAYFCASSPPTPSYEQYFGPGTRLTVT.

This clone was recorded once. The chain couples TRBV7-2 to TRBJ2-7; 9 nucleotides align to TRBD1. This CDR3 region has 13 residues. The ends lost 5 bases at V and 6 bases at J; junction bases unmatched: 5. CDR1 SGHTA and CDR2 FQGNSA come from the germline V gene. The CDR3 sequence is CASSQQGAGEQYF. CDR3 sequence (DNA): TGTGCCAGCAGCCAACAGGGGGCAGGCGAGCAGTACTTC.

In regard to this clone: Other DNA sequences in this sample translate to the same CDR3. The chain recombines TRBV7-9 with TRBJ2-3; 13 bases map to TRBD2. The CDR3 is 16 amino acids. Germline trimming cut 1 base from V and 3 bases from J; bases unmatched to any gene: 1. Germline V CDR1 and CDR2: SEHNR, FQNEAQ (reference sequence). The CDR3 DNA reads TGTGCCAGCAGCTTAGGACTAGCGGGAGGTACAGATACGCAGTATTTT. As protein: CASSLGLAGGTDTQYF.

This clone was detected only once. The CDR3 nucleotides read TGTGCCAGCAGCTTACGGACTGAGACTGAAGCTTTCTTT. This translates into CASSLRTETEAFF. This chain uses TRBV7-6 with TRBJ1-1; D is undetermined. The ends were cut back, 2 bases at V and 5 bases at J, with 9 bases in the middle. This CDR3 region has 13 residues. Germline-derived CDR1 and CDR2 are SGHVS and FNYEAQ.

This clone was picked up a small number of times. The CDR3 DNA reads as TGTGCCAGCAGCCCTTATCCCGGGACAGGGGATTCACCCCTCCACTTT. Encoded protein: CASSPYPGTGDSPLHF. This chain joins TRBV7-2 and TRBJ1-6, with 10 nucleotides matching TRBD1. This CDR3 has 16 amino acids. CDR1 and CDR2 from the germline V gene are SGHTA and FQGNSA. V lost 5 bases and J lost 8; bases outside the gene matches: 9.

V usage is TRBV18 and J usage is TRBJ2-7; a possible D gene is TRBD1 (5 bases). Trimming stripped 0 bases from V and 0 bases from J, with 12 bases between. The V gene's germline CDR1 is KGHSH and CDR2 LQKENI. The CDR3 consists of 16 residues. This chain's CDR3 is CASSPPGQGISYEQYF. CDR3 in DNA: TGTGCCAGCTCACCACCGGGGCAGGGAATCTCCTACGAGCAGTACTTC.

The chain joins TRBV27 to TRBJ2-7; no firm D call. This CDR3 contains 14 residues. The V gene's germline CDR1 is MNHEY and CDR2 SMNVEV (reference sequence). Trimming shortened V by 6 bases and J by 1 base, and 13 bases separated the two germline ends. The CDR3 sequence is CASSEKRSSYEQYF. In nucleotides, the CDR3 is TGTGCCAGCAGCGAGAAGCGCAGTTCCTACGAGCAGTACTTC.

The chain employs TRBV7-8 and TRBJ2-2; D unclear. Trimming left V 1 base short and J 5 bases short, with 2 bases between. There are 12 residues in the CDR3. Germline V CDR1 and CDR2: SGHVS, FQNEAQ. The CDR3 region has the DNA TGTGCCAGCAGCTTAGGAACCGGGGAGCTGTTTTTT. Protein sequence: CASSLGTGELFF.

This clone was observed many times. CDR3: CATAEGANVLTF. As DNA, the CDR3 is TGTGCCACGGCGGAAGGGGCCAACGTCCTGACTTTC. This sequence joins TRBV6-5 and TRBJ2-6; D is undetermined. The CDR3 consists of 12 residues. V was pared by 10 bases and J by 4 bases, with 8 bases between. Germline CDR1 MNHEY, CDR2 SVGAGI.

The chain combines TRBV4-1 with TRBJ2-4; 7 bases line up with TRBD2. The CDR3 spans 17 residues. CDR1 is MGHRA and CDR2 is YSYEKL in the germline V gene. J lost 1 base, V lost 1 base, and 7 bases had no gene match. CDR3 in amino acids: CASSQGTQGGAKNIQYF. The CDR3 DNA sequence: TGCGCCAGCAGCCAAGGTACCCAGGGAGGGGCCAAAAACATTCAGTACTTC.

The chain recombines TRBV30 with TRBJ1-6, with D hard to call. This CDR3 is built from 14 residues. CDR1 GTSNPN and CDR2 SVGIG come from the germline V gene (reference sequence). The V and J ends lost 3 bases and 5 bases respectively, with 11 bases between them. CDR3 DNA: TGTGCCTGGAGAGCGGGTACCAATAATTCACCCCTCCACTTT. It encodes CAWRAGTNNSPLHF.

With regard to this clone: Possible read error: a much larger clone is one base away. Other DNA sequences in the sample encode the same CDR3. The chain links TRBV4-1 to TRBJ2-7, with D tentatively TRBD1 or TRBD2 (5 bases each). In germline, CDR1 is MGHRA, CDR2 YSYEKL. The CDR3 covers 13 residues. With 3 bases removed from V and 1 base from J, the gap between germline ends came to 7 bases. The chain's CDR3 is CASSQGPSYEQYF. CDR3 nucleotide sequence: TGCGCCAGCAGCCAGGGACCTTCCTACGAGCAGTACTTC.

The chain is built from TRBV2 and TRBJ1-6, with D maybe TRBD1 (5 bases). Trimming took 4 bases from V and 10 from J, leaving 14 bases between them. The V gene's germline CDR1 is SNHLY and CDR2 FYNNEI. The CDR3 covers 14 residues. Here the CDR3 reads CASSVDGRVSPLHF. In DNA, the CDR3 is TGTGCCAGCAGTGTAGATGGCAGGGTATCACCCCTCCACTTT.

The CDR3 DNA reads TGTGCCAGCAGCGTCTCTGTTTTAGATACGCAGTATTTT. This sequence encodes CASSVSVLDTQYF. This chain links TRBV9 with TRBJ2-3; D is undetermined. Trimming stripped 2 bases from V and 5 bases from J, with 9 bases between. CDR1 and CDR2 from the germline V gene are SGDLS and YYNGEE. This CDR3 contains 13 residues. The complete variable domain, with remaining parts taken from reference TRBV9 and TRBJ2-3, reads DSGVTQTPKHLITATGQRVTLRCSPRSGDLSVYWYQQSLDQGLQFLIQYYNGEERAKGNILERFSAQQFPDLHSELNLSSLELGDSALYFCASSVSVLDTQYFGPGTRLTVL.

The chain combines TRBV6-1 with TRBJ2-5; a possible D gene is TRBD2 (5 bases). The V end lost 6 bases, the J end lost 5 bases, and 13 bases lay between the germline ends. Germline V gene sequence: CDR1 MNHNS, CDR2 SASEGT. The CDR3 is 13 amino acids. This CDR3 reads CASSLSGFETQYF. For the CDR3, the DNA is TGTGCCAGCAGCCTGTCGGGGTTCGAGACCCAGTACTTC.

This clone appeared a single time. The chain links TRBV2 to TRBJ2-7, with TRBD1 as a possible D gene (6 bases). Germline CDR1 and CDR2: SNHLY and FYNNEI. The CDR3 is 12 residues long. V dropped 6 bases and J dropped 12 bases, with 18 bases sitting between them. In nucleotides, the CDR3 is TGTGCCAGCAGCCGCTCGGTGGACAGAACGTACTTC. Protein: CASSRSVDRTYF. Looking up the rest from reference TRBV2 and TRBJ2-7 gives the full variable domain: EPEVTQTPSHQVTQMGQEVILRCVPISNHLYFYWYRQILGQKVEFLVSFYNNEISEKSEIFDDQFSVERPDGSNFTLKIRSTKLEDSAMYFCASSRSVDRTYFGPGTRLTVT.

This CDR3 reads CATSRVGLAGYNEQFF. Written as DNA, the CDR3 is TGTGCCACCAGCAGAGTGGGGCTAGCGGGTTACAATGAGCAGTTCTTC. The chain joins TRBV15 to TRBJ2-1; 8 bases align to TRBD2. The germline gives CDR1 LNHNV, CDR2 YYDKDF (reference sequence). V lost 1 base to trimming and J lost 4 bases; unmatched junction nucleotides: 6. The CDR3 sequence is 16 residues long.

This chain connects TRBV7-2 to TRBJ1-5; TRBD1 matches at 7 bases. The CDR3 has 15 residues. V dropped 5 bases and J dropped 6; count of bases not matched to a gene: 10. Germline loops: CDR1 SGHTA, CDR2 FQGNSA. DNA for the CDR3: TGTGCCAGCAGCGCCCTACAGGGGACGGCTCAGCCCCAGCATTTT. The encoded protein is CASSALQGTAQPQHF.

This clone turned up a few times. This chain uses TRBV5-6 with TRBJ1-2, with 11 bases that match TRBD1. Per germline, CDR1 SGHDT and CDR2 YYEEEE. The CDR3 is 14 amino acids. After removal of 4 bases from V and 2 bases from J, the junction contained 1 base not matched to a gene. The CDR3 loop is CASSRDRGNYGYTF. CDR3 coding DNA: TGTGCCAGCAGCAGGGACAGGGGGAACTATGGCTACACCTTC.

The chain carries TRBV6-5 and TRBJ2-1, with D perhaps assigned TRBD1 or TRBD2 (5 bases each). The V gene's germline CDR1 is MNHEY and CDR2 SVGAGI. CDR3 size: 14 residues. V was shortened by 1 base and J by 4 bases, with 8 bases between the two germline ends. The CDR3, as DNA: TGTGCCAGCAGTTACTTTGGGGGATACAATGAGCAGTTCTTC. This encodes CASSYFGGYNEQFF.

The rearrangement uses TRBV11-2 and TRBJ2-1; TRBD2 is a possible D gene (6 bases). CDR3 size: 17 residues. V was shortened by 5 bases and J by 3 bases, with 20 bases between the two germline ends. CDR1 is SGHAT and CDR2 is FQNNGV in the germline V gene. The CDR3 DNA sequence: TGTGCCAGCAGCGTATCCCCGGGCGGGAAATACTACAATGAGCAGTTCTTC. Translating gives CASSVSPGGKYYNEQFF. Together with reference TRBV11-2 and TRBJ2-1, the CDR3 gives the full variable domain: EAGVAQSPRYKIIEKRQSVAFWCNPISGHATLYWYQQILGQGPKLLIQFQNNGVVDDSQLPKDRFSAERLKGVDSTLKIQPAKLEDSAVYLCASSVSPGGKYYNEQFFGPGTRLTVL.

The genes are TRBV5-6 and TRBJ2-3; D is unclear. Trimming shortened V by 4 bases and J by 0 bases, and 9 bases separated the two germline ends. Per the germline V gene, CDR1 is SGHDT and CDR2 is YYEEEE. The CDR3 has 14 residues. The CDR3 reads CASSTLQSTDTQYF. CDR3 in DNA: TGTGCCAGCAGCACTCTCCAGAGCACAGATACGCAGTATTTT.

This clone was found many times. The rearrangement uses TRBV5-4 and TRBJ2-2; possibly TRBD1 or TRBD2 for D (5 bases each). The length of the CDR3 is 16 residues. Germline values: CDR1 SGHNT, CDR2 YYREEE (reference sequence). Deletions cut 0 bases from V and 4 bases from J, with 13 bases between. CDR3 sequence (DNA): TGTGCCAGCAGCTTGGCCTTCGGTGGGGGCACCGGGGAGCTGTTTTTT. Translated, it gives CASSLAFGGGTGELFF.

The chain carries TRBV18 and TRBJ2-7; 8 bases are a match to TRBD2. There are 14 residues in the CDR3. V was clipped by 2 bases and J by 2 bases; unmatched bases: 2. Germline V lookup: CDR1 KGHSH, CDR2 LQKENI. The CDR3 reads CASSPERGPYEQYF. The CDR3 bases are TGTGCCAGCTCACCAGAGCGGGGGCCCTACGAGCAGTACTTC.

This clone appeared many times. The chain uses TRBV2 and TRBJ1-4; D is perhaps TRBD1 (5 bases). The germline CDR1 and CDR2 sequences are SNHLY and FYNNEI. V dropped 2 bases and J dropped 5 bases, with 6 bases sitting between them. This CDR3 is 13 amino acids long. The CDR3 DNA follows: TGTGCCAGCAGTGAACGGGGGAATGAAAAACTGTTTTTT. It yields the protein CASSERGNEKLFF.